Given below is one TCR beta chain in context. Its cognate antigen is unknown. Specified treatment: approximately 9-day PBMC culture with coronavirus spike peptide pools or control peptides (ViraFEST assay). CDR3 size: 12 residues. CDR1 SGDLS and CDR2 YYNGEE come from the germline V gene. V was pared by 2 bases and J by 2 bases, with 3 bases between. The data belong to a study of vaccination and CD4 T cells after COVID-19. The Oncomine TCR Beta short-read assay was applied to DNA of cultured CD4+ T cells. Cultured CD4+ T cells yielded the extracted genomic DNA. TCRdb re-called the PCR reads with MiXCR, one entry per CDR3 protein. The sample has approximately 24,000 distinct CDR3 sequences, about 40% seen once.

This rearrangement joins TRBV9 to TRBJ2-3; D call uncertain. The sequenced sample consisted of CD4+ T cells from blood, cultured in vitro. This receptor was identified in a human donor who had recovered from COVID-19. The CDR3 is CASSVNTDTQYF. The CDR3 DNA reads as TGTGCCAGCAGCGTCAACACAGATACGCAGTATTTT.